The entry below gives a single T cell receptor (beta chain) sequence along with its context. This entry comes from a study of tumor-infiltrating lymphocytes in localized non-small cell lung cancer. The germline CDR1 and CDR2 sequences are SQVTM and ANQGSEA. Trimming at V came to 7 bases and at J to 7 bases, leaving 12 bases not matched to a gene. CDR3 length: 14 residues. Libraries were prepared by immunoSEQ multiplex PCR; TCRdb keeps only in-frame clonotypes and omits some of them. The sample carries some 29,000 clones, 80% to 90% recorded once. Sequences were obtained from lung tumor tissue. The chain couples TRBV29-1 to TRBJ2-5, with 10 bases fitting TRBD1. The receptor was derived from a human donor with non-small cell lung cancer. The CDR3 here is CSAGTGTGDVTQYF. As DNA, the CDR3 is TGCAGCGCCGGGACCGGGACAGGGGATGTGACCCAGTACTTC.